The 28 T cell receptor beta chains listed next were all sequenced from one sample in a study of memory CD4+ T cells and cytomegalovirus serostatus. Profiled with immunoSEQ multiplex PCR; TCRdb holds only in-frame clones, not every one. The table lists approximately 46,000 clones, roughly 80% of them singletons, with about 0.6% in the top ten. Single viable CD3+CD4+CD8-CD45RO+ cells were sorted as the memory CD4+ T cells. Sequencing input: memory CD4+ T cells from blood. These receptors originate from an adult in good health and CMV-seronegative.

J is TRBJ1-4 and V is TRBV10-3; possibly TRBD1 for D (5 bases). The germline CDR1 and CDR2 sequences are ENHRY and SYGVKD. Trimming took 3 bases from V and 5 from J, leaving 10 bases between them. This CDR3 spans 14 amino acids. This CDR3 reads CAISDGTTNEKLFF. CDR3 nucleotide sequence: TGTGCCATCAGTGACGGGACCACCAATGAAAAACTGTTTTTT.

This chain connects TRBV30 to TRBJ1-2; D is perhaps TRBD1 (5 bases). Per the germline V gene, CDR1 is GTSNPN and CDR2 is SVGIG (reference sequence). V gave up 2 bases and J gave up 1 base, with 14 bases separating them. The CDR3 loop spans 15 amino acids. In DNA form, the CDR3 reads TGTGCCTGGAGTCAAGACAGATTGGTTAACTATGGCTACACCTTC. This gives the protein CAWSQDRLVNYGYTF. Using reference TRBV30 and TRBJ1-2 for the parts outside the CDR3, the full variable domain is SQTIHQWPATLVQPVGSPLSLECTVEGTSNPNLYWYRQAAGRGLQLLFYSVGIGQISSEVPQNLSASRPQDRQFILSSKKLLLSDSGFYLCAWSQDRLVNYGYTFGSGTRLTVV.

The chain combines TRBV10-3 with TRBJ2-1; the match to TRBD2 covers 12 bases. J gave up 10 bases and V 7 bases, and 8 bases lay outside the gene matches. CDR3 length equals 14 residues. Germline assignment: CDR1 ENHRY and CDR2 SYGVKD. The DNA for the CDR3 is TGTGCCATCATGGGGACTAGCGGGTTGCGGGAGCAGTTCTTC. Translated: CAIMGTSGLREQFF.

The rearrangement joins TRBV6-6 to TRBJ2-3, with 12 bases fitting TRBD2. Germline-derived CDR1 and CDR2 are MNHNY and SVGAGI (reference sequence). This CDR3 comprises 15 residues. The V and J ends lost 5 bases and 2 bases, in that order; junction bases with no gene match: 2. The CDR3 spells CASSTSGGHTDTQYF. The CDR3 DNA is TGTGCCAGCAGTACTAGCGGGGGGCACACAGATACGCAGTATTTT.

This chain connects TRBV27 to TRBJ1-1, with D maybe TRBD1 (5 bases). This CDR3 contains 16 residues. The germline V gene encodes CDR1 MNHEY and CDR2 SMNVEV (reference sequence). V lost 5 bases and J 5 bases, leaving 21 bases between the germline ends. The chain's CDR3 is CASSPRWGEGWTEAFF. The CDR3 DNA reads as TGTGCCAGCAGTCCCCGTTGGGGGGAGGGTTGGACTGAAGCTTTCTTT.

This chain joins TRBV30 and TRBJ1-1; the D is unclear. Per the germline V gene, CDR1 is GTSNPN and CDR2 is SVGIG (reference sequence). V lost 3 bases and J 0 bases, leaving 8 bases between the germline ends. CDR3 size: 13 residues. The CDR3 DNA reads as TGTGCCTGGAGAAAAGGGATGAACACTGAAGCTTTCTTT. Translating gives CAWRKGMNTEAFF. The variable domain in full, completed from reference TRBV30 and TRBJ1-1, reads SQTIHQWPATLVQPVGSPLSLECTVEGTSNPNLYWYRQAAGRGLQLLFYSVGIGQISSEVPQNLSASRPQDRQFILSSKKLLLSDSGFYLCAWRKGMNTEAFFGQGTRLTVV.

Only one count was recorded for this clone. The V gene is TRBV2, the J gene TRBJ1-3; TRBD1 is a possible D gene (6 bases). The CDR3 runs 15 residues. Trimming pared 3 bases from V and 0 bases from J, leaving 9 bases between. Germline loops: CDR1 SNHLY, CDR2 FYNNEI. For the CDR3, the DNA is TGTGCCAGCAGTGAGGACAGTTACTCTGGAAACACCATATATTTT. Protein: CASSEDSYSGNTIYF.

CDR3 in DNA: TGTGCCTGGGGGCGGGGGAACCAAGAGACCCAGTACTTC. It encodes CAWGRGNQETQYF. The chain links TRBV30 to TRBJ2-5, with TRBD2 matching 7 bases. CDR3 length: 13 residues. CDR1 and CDR2 from the germline V gene are GTSNPN and SVGIG (reference sequence). V shed 5 bases, J shed 0 bases, and the junction held 3 bases outside the gene matches.

This chain links TRBV5-4 with TRBJ2-1; TRBD2 aligns across 8 bases. V dropped 2 bases and J dropped 5; count of bases not matched to a gene: 9. Germline V lookup: CDR1 SGHNT, CDR2 YYREEE (reference sequence). CDR3 length: 16 amino acids. This chain's CDR3 is CASSLPQRGPNNEQFF. The DNA of the CDR3 is TGTGCCAGCAGCTTACCGCAGCGGGGGCCGAACAATGAGCAGTTCTTC.

V and J are TRBV5-1 and TRBJ1-2; TRBD1 agrees at 7 bases. Germline trimming cut 0 bases from V and 3 bases from J; bases unmatched to any gene: 5. This CDR3 contains 15 residues. The germline gives CDR1 SGHRS, CDR2 YFSETQ. The CDR3 DNA sequence: TGCGCCAGCAGCTTGGAGGGAACAGGGGACTATGGCTACACCTTC. Its protein is CASSLEGTGDYGYTF.

The chain employs TRBV6-1 and TRBJ1-3; 7 bases align to TRBD1. Germline loops: CDR1 MNHNS, CDR2 SASEGT. The CDR3 consists of 14 residues. V lost 9 bases to trimming and J lost 2 bases; unmatched junction nucleotides: 7. Here the CDR3 reads CASDTGEAGNTIYF. DNA of the CDR3: TGTGCCAGTGATACAGGGGAGGCTGGAAACACCATATATTTT.

This clone has ten or more counts. This chain links TRBV19 with TRBJ1-2; D not resolved. V lost 3 bases to trimming and J lost 3 bases, with 8 bases between them. The CDR3 totals 13 residues. The germline CDR1 and CDR2 sequences are LNHDA and SQIVND (reference sequence). CDR3 region: CASSIKGYYGYTF. CDR3 DNA: TGTGCCAGTAGTATTAAGGGATACTATGGCTACACCTTC.

The chain carries TRBV7-6 and TRBJ1-1; 9 bases fit TRBD1. The trim removed 3 bases at V and 0 bases at J, leaving 5 bases unmatched. This CDR3 comprises 16 residues. In germline, CDR1 is SGHVS, CDR2 FNYEAQ. In DNA, the CDR3 is TGTGCCAGCAGCTTGGGGACAGGGCAGGTGAACACTGAAGCTTTCTTT. It codes for CASSLGTGQVNTEAFF. Drawing the rest from reference TRBV7-6 and TRBJ1-1, the complete variable domain is GAGVSQSPRYKVTKRGQDVALRCDPISGHVSLYWYRQALGQGPEFLTYFNYEAQQDKSGLPNDRFSAERPEGSISTLTIQRTEQRDSAMYRCASSLGTGQVNTEAFFGQGTRLTVV.

The V gene is TRBV7-2, the J gene TRBJ1-1; 7 bases match TRBD1. V lost 5 bases and J lost 11; bases outside the gene matches: 8. This CDR3 is built from 12 residues. Per germline, CDR1 SGHTA and CDR2 FQGNSA. CDR3 sequence: CASSPGGGMAFF. The DNA for the CDR3 is TGTGCCAGCAGCCCAGGGGGGGGGATGGCTTTCTTT.

The chain recombines TRBV7-6 with TRBJ2-1; perhaps TRBD1 as D (5 bases). Between the trimmed V and J ends, which lost 1 base and 6 bases, there was a span of 7 bases. The CDR3 runs to 13 residues. Germline-derived CDR1 and CDR2 are SGHVS and FNYEAQ. The CDR3 nucleotides read TGTGCCAGCAGCTTAGGCCAGGGCAATGAGCAGTTCTTC. Amino acid sequence: CASSLGQGNEQFF. Full variable domain (outside the CDR3, taken from reference TRBV7-6 and TRBJ2-1): GAGVSQSPRYKVTKRGQDVALRCDPISGHVSLYWYRQALGQGPEFLTYFNYEAQQDKSGLPNDRFSAERPEGSISTLTIQRTEQRDSAMYRCASSLGQGNEQFFGPGTRLTVL.

The chain links TRBV10-3 to TRBJ1-5; D is uncertain. V was clipped by 5 bases and J by 3 bases, with 5 bases between them. The CDR3 consists of 12 residues. Germline values: CDR1 ENHRY, CDR2 SYGVKD. CDR3 nucleotides: TGTGCCATCAGTCCCGACAATCAGCCCCAGCATTTT. Protein: CAISPDNQPQHF.

The sample holds one count of this clone. The V call is TRBV4-2, the J call TRBJ1-2; D is ambiguous. CDR3 length: 15 residues. The ends were cut back, 0 bases at V and 0 bases at J, with 8 bases in the middle. The germline CDR1 and CDR2 sequences are LGHNA and YNFKEQ. The CDR3 nucleotides read TGTGCCAGCAGCCAAGAGGGCGATGCTAACTATGGCTACACCTTC. Residues: CASSQEGDANYGYTF.

The chain employs TRBV6-5 and TRBJ2-3, with TRBD2 matching 8 bases. There are 16 residues in the CDR3. With V trimmed by 0 bases and J by 4 bases, 6 bases remained unmatched. Germline CDR1 reads MNHEY; CDR2 reads SVGAGI. CDR3 coding DNA: TGTGCCAGCAGTTACTCGTCGGGGGGGGGCCCAGATACGCAGTATTTT. Protein: CASSYSSGGGPDTQYF.

The chain carries TRBV7-2 and TRBJ2-5; D may be TRBD2 (6 bases). Trimming pared 3 bases from V and 6 bases from J, leaving 11 bases between. This CDR3 has 13 amino acids. The germline V gene has CDR1 SGHTA and CDR2 FQGNSA. CDR3 coding DNA: TGTGCCAGCAGCTTGAACCGGGAGAAGACCCAGTACTTC. Translation: CASSLNREKTQYF. The entire variable domain, with the rest obtained from reference TRBV7-2 and TRBJ2-5, is as follows: GAGVSQSPSNKVTEKGKDVELRCDPISGHTALYWYRQSLGQGLEFLIYFQGNSAPDKSGLPSDRFSAERTGGSVSTLTIQRTQQEDSAVYLCASSLNREKTQYFGPGTRLLVL.

This clone was observed once. The rearrangement joins TRBV7-2 to TRBJ1-4; TRBD1 agrees at 7 bases. CDR1 SGHTA and CDR2 FQGNSA come from the germline V gene. The CDR3 contains 13 residues. Unmatched junction bases numbered 2, after V lost 5 bases and J lost 5 bases. In DNA, the CDR3 is TGTGCCAGCAGCCTGACAGGGAATGAAAAACTGTTTTTT. It yields the protein CASSLTGNEKLFF.

This chain uses TRBV7-2 with TRBJ2-3; D is possibly TRBD1 (6 bases). Germline V gives CDR1 SGHTA, CDR2 FQGNSA. Trimming stripped 2 bases from V and 3 bases from J, with 15 bases between. CDR3 size: 16 residues. The CDR3 reads CASSLSGAKETDTQYF. Written as DNA, the CDR3 is TGTGCCAGCAGCTTATCAGGGGCCAAGGAAACAGATACGCAGTATTTT.

The chain has TRBV7-2 and TRBJ2-2; 7 nucleotides align to TRBD1. V gave up 2 bases and J gave up 5 bases; unmatched junction bases: 11. In germline, CDR1 is SGHTA, CDR2 FQGNSA. The CDR3 runs 17 residues. CDR3: CASSLSLVAGGTGELFF. CDR3 nucleotides: TGTGCCAGCAGCTTATCCCTGGTGGCAGGGGGTACCGGGGAGCTGTTTTTT.

This chain uses TRBV6-6 with TRBJ1-1, with TRBD1 matching 9 bases. J lost 2 bases, V lost 4 bases, and 5 bases had no gene match. Germline V gene lookup returns CDR1 MNHNY and CDR2 SVGAGI (reference sequence). The CDR3 is 15 residues long. Here the CDR3 reads CASSSPGQGNTEAFF. As DNA, the CDR3 is TGTGCCAGCAGTTCCCCGGGACAGGGTAACACTGAAGCTTTCTTT.

The genes are TRBV19 and TRBJ1-1, with D hard to call. Trimming pared 5 bases from V and 3 bases from J, leaving 10 bases between. Germline loops: CDR1 LNHDA, CDR2 SQIVND (reference sequence). CDR3 length: 13 amino acids. The chain's CDR3 is CASSANIDTEAFF. Here the CDR3 DNA reads TGTGCCAGTAGTGCCAACATTGACACTGAAGCTTTCTTT.

V usage is TRBV6-1 and J usage is TRBJ2-5; 8 bases match TRBD1. V was clipped by 6 bases and J by 5 bases; unmatched bases: 11. The CDR3 totals 15 residues. From germline, CDR1 is MNHNS and CDR2 SASEGT. As DNA, the CDR3 is TGTGCCAGCAGCGTAGACCGGACAGGGTTCGAGACCCAGTACTTC. Translated: CASSVDRTGFETQYF.

The V gene is TRBV4-1, the J gene TRBJ1-5; D is unclear. V lost 1 base, J lost 4 bases, and 17 bases lay in between. The germline V gene has CDR1 MGHRA and CDR2 YSYEKL. There are 17 residues in the CDR3. CDR3 in amino acids: CASSQVFSLPLNQPQHF. DNA of the CDR3: TGCGCCAGCAGCCAAGTTTTTAGTCTTCCCCTTAATCAGCCCCAGCATTTT.

The gene calls are TRBV11-3 and TRBJ2-1, with D perhaps TRBD2 (6 bases). CDR1 is SGHNT and CDR2 is YENEEA in the germline V gene. Trimming left V 3 bases short and J 8 bases short, with 14 bases between. There are 14 residues in the CDR3. As DNA, the CDR3 is TGTGCCAGCAGCTTGTCTAGCGTCTTGCATGAGCAGTTCTTC. It specifies CASSLSSVLHEQFF.

This clone came up once. The chain joins TRBV12-5 to TRBJ2-3; possible D gene TRBD1, 6 bases. CDR3 length: 14 amino acids. Germline-derived CDR1 and CDR2 are LGHNT and FRNRAP. Trimming took 3 bases from V and 3 from J, leaving 10 bases between them. Written as DNA, the CDR3 is TGTGCTAGTGGTTTAGCGCAGGGGACAGATACGCAGTATTTT. The encoded protein is CASGLAQGTDTQYF.